What follows describes a single TCR beta chain. The antigen is unknown. This sample is drawn from a study of T cell repertoires in cytomegalovirus infection. Study-wide context: In the study, CMV epitopes included recently identified HLA-C-restricted and well-studied HLA-B-restricted ones. Indications of both CMV infection and matching HLA type were provided by public TCR beta signatures. Findings of the study overall: CMV-specific HLA-C-restricted TCR beta clonotypes dominated the ex vivo response. Adding up the frequency of public TCR beta families identified people who carried CMV plus the relevant HLA.

Per the germline V gene, CDR1 is DFQATT and CDR2 is SNEGSKA (reference sequence). There are 14 residues in the CDR3. V was cut by 0 bases and J by 4 bases, with 10 bases left in between. A single record per CDR3 protein comes from TCRdb applying MiXCR to the reads. The profile shows 700,000 to 900,000 distinct CDR3 sequences, about 29% of them singletons. The sample in question was cultured CD8+ T cells from PBMCs, obtained from culture after CMV antigen stimulation. The sequence derives from a human donor in good health (CMV status not recorded). Some clones in this sample may be carry-over from other donors' samples. The rearrangement links TRBV20-1 to TRBJ2-1; D is possibly TRBD1 (5 bases). CDR3 amino acids: CSARDGQGYNEQFF. CDR3 nucleotides: TGCAGTGCTAGAGATGGGCAGGGTTACAATGAGCAGTTCTTC.